The 31 T cell receptor beta chains below come from one sample, sequenced in a study of T cells in localized non-small cell lung cancer (dated by TCRdb to the early 2020s). Library method: the immunoSEQ multiplex PCR assay. Here the immuneACCESS table is served through TCRdb, limited to in-frame sequences with V and J called. Missing clones are a known gap in these copies; in checked studies unresolved V genes cover under half, and the rest lacks a known reason. The sample includes some 50,000 clones, with roughly 86% observed a single time. Clones ranked in the top ten supply about 17% of the sample. Sequences were derived from PBMCs, sampled before any cancer treatment. These receptors all stem from a female donor with stage II lung adenocarcinoma.

The V call is TRBV11-3, the J call TRBJ2-7, with D possibly called TRBD1 or TRBD2 (6 bases each). CDR3 length: 17 residues. Germline CDR1 reads SGHNT; CDR2 reads YENEEA. Trimming cost V 1 base and J 2 bases, with 18 bases left between them. The CDR3 here is CASSLALTGLKAYEQYF. CDR3 DNA: TGTGCCAGCAGCTTAGCATTGACAGGACTAAAAGCCTACGAGCAGTACTTC.

The chain couples TRBV5-5 to TRBJ1-1; possible D gene TRBD1, 5 bases. V was clipped by 6 bases and J by 1 base, with 16 bases between them. CDR1 and CDR2 from the germline V gene are SGHKS and YYEKEE (reference sequence). The CDR3 consists of 15 residues. The DNA of the CDR3 is TGTGCCAGCAACGAAAATGGACACCCGAACACTGAAGCTTTCTTT. It is translated as CASNENGHPNTEAFF. The whole variable domain, remainder taken from reference TRBV5-5 and TRBJ1-1, is DAGVTQSPTHLIKTRGQQVTLRCSPISGHKSVSWYQQVLGQGPQFIFQYYEKEERGRGNFPDRFSARQFPNYSSELNVNALLLGDSALYLCASNENGHPNTEAFFGQGTRLTVV.

V usage is TRBV7-9 and J usage is TRBJ1-3; D is undetermined. Germline lookup yields CDR1 SEHNR and CDR2 FQNEAQ (reference sequence). The V end lost 1 base, the J end lost 4 bases, and 5 bases lay between the germline ends. This CDR3 is built from 13 residues. CDR3 residues: CASSLGSGNTIYF. Here the CDR3 DNA reads TGTGCCAGCAGCTTAGGATCGGGAAACACCATATATTTT.

The chain joins TRBV4-1 to TRBJ1-4; D gene unclear. Germline V gives CDR1 MGHRA, CDR2 YSYEKL. CDR3 size: 15 residues. Trimming removed 4 bases at V and 6 bases at J, with 15 bases between. The CDR3 DNA follows: TGCGCCAGCAGCCCCTCGGGCCTCTCGGATGAAAAACTGTTTTTT. Translating gives CASSPSGLSDEKLFF.

This clone was found once. This sequence joins TRBV7-6 and TRBJ2-5; the match to TRBD2 covers 8 bases. The CDR3 contains 15 residues. Germline V gene lookup returns CDR1 SGHVS and CDR2 FNYEAQ. V dropped 1 base and J dropped 4; count of bases not matched to a gene: 5. The CDR3 region is CASSLVTSGRETQYF. The CDR3 nucleotides read TGTGCCAGCAGCTTAGTAACTAGCGGCCGAGAGACCCAGTACTTC.

This clone occurred many times. The J gene is TRBJ2-7, the V gene TRBV6-1; TRBD1 matches at 11 bases. Germline-derived CDR1 and CDR2 are MNHNS and SASEGT. The CDR3 spans 15 residues. The J segment lost 3 bases and the V segment lost 3 bases, leaving 4 bases of the junction unmatched. CDR3 residues: CASSEQGQGVYEQYF. DNA of the CDR3: TGTGCCAGCAGTGAGCAGGGACAGGGGGTCTACGAGCAGTACTTC.

This chain joins TRBV19 and TRBJ1-1; 9 positions match TRBD1. The CDR3 consists of 15 residues. With V trimmed by 3 bases and J by 1 base, 3 bases remained unmatched. In germline, CDR1 is LNHDA, CDR2 SQIVND (reference sequence). CDR3: CASSMDRGENTEAFF. CDR3 nucleotide sequence: TGTGCCAGTAGTATGGACAGGGGAGAGAACACTGAAGCTTTCTTT.

This chain links TRBV5-1 with TRBJ1-1; D is unresolved. CDR1 and CDR2 from the germline V gene are SGHRS and YFSETQ. Trimming stripped 0 bases from V and 1 base from J, with 10 bases between. The CDR3 extends over 15 amino acids. The CDR3 DNA reads TGCGCCAGCAGCTTGGGCCCGGCTACGAACACTGAAGCTTTCTTT. Its protein product is CASSLGPATNTEAFF.

The chain has TRBV19 and TRBJ1-1; D remains ambiguous. Trimming took 5 bases from V and 2 from J, leaving 9 bases between them. The CDR3 has 13 residues. CDR1 is LNHDA and CDR2 is SQIVND in the germline V gene (reference sequence). The CDR3 DNA reads TGTGCCAGTAGTTCCCGGGCAAACACTGAAGCTTTCTTT. Its translation: CASSSRANTEAFF.

The gene calls are TRBV4-1 and TRBJ2-3, with TRBD1 matching over 12 bases. This CDR3 has 17 residues. The V and J ends lost 2 bases and 6 bases, in that order; junction bases with no gene match: 9. The germline V gene encodes CDR1 MGHRA and CDR2 YSYEKL. CDR3 residues: CASSQTPGQGARDTQYF. CDR3 in DNA: TGCGCCAGCAGCCAAACTCCGGGACAGGGGGCCCGGGATACGCAGTATTTT.

The chain recombines TRBV11-2 with TRBJ1-4; maybe TRBD1 (6 bases). Trimming took off 4 bases at V and 1 base at J, with 19 bases between the two ends. The CDR3 spans 18 residues. CDR1 SGHAT and CDR2 FQNNGV come from the germline V gene. CDR3 nucleotides: TGTGCCAGCAGCTACGCTCGGGGGCAGGGGATAACTAATGAAAAACTGTTTTTT. It yields the protein CASSYARGQGITNEKLFF.

This chain connects TRBV6-1 to TRBJ1-5; 7 positions match TRBD1. Trimming removed 4 bases from V and 0 bases from J; junction bases left unmatched: 6. The CDR3 is 16 residues long. CDR1 is MNHNS and CDR2 is SASEGT in the germline V gene. CDR3 in DNA: TGTGCCAGCAGTGCTTCGGGACAGTATAGCAATCAGCCCCAGCATTTT. Its protein product is CASSASGQYSNQPQHF.

This clone is a singleton in its sample. This sequence joins TRBV27 and TRBJ2-3; tentatively, D is TRBD1 or TRBD2 (6 bases each). Trimming cost V 5 bases and J 1 base, with 16 bases left between them. The CDR3 sequence is 16 residues long. Germline V gives CDR1 MNHEY, CDR2 SMNVEV (reference sequence). The CDR3 sequence is CASSAWGRGGTDTQYF. In DNA form, the CDR3 reads TGTGCCAGCAGTGCGTGGGGGCGGGGAGGCACAGATACGCAGTATTTT.

This rearrangement joins TRBV12-5 to TRBJ2-1; D remains ambiguous. V was clipped by 3 bases and J by 3 bases, with 6 bases between them. The CDR3 spans 13 residues. Germline V gene sequence: CDR1 LGHNT, CDR2 FRNRAP. CDR3 coding DNA: TGTGCTAGTGGTTTCAGGATCTACAATGAGCAGTTCTTC. Its protein product is CASGFRIYNEQFF.

The rearrangement joins TRBV27 to TRBJ2-1; TRBD1 matches 11 bases. Germline CDR1 and CDR2: MNHEY and SMNVEV (reference sequence). The length of the CDR3 is 15 residues. J was trimmed by 11 bases and V by 6 bases; bases with no gene match: 12. CDR3 DNA: TGTGCCAGCAGCCGTACCGGGACAGGGGGACGAAAGCAGTTCTTC. This encodes CASSRTGTGGRKQFF.

The chain joins TRBV7-9 to TRBJ1-2; D gene uncertain. V was clipped by 2 bases and J by 6 bases, with 25 bases between them. Germline lookup yields CDR1 SEHNR and CDR2 FQNEAQ (reference sequence). The CDR3 totals 18 residues. As DNA, the CDR3 is TGTGCCAGCAGCTTACCTCCGACCCACCCTCTCTACGGGAATGGCTACACCTTC. Protein sequence: CASSLPPTHPLYGNGYTF.

This rearrangement joins TRBV2 to TRBJ1-5; the match to TRBD1 covers 9 bases. The CDR3 runs to 15 residues. Germline V gene data show CDR1 as SNHLY and CDR2 as FYNNEI. V shed 5 bases and J 4 bases; nucleotides not matched to a gene: 6. CDR3 nucleotides: TGTGCCAGCAGTTTGGGACAGGGATGGAATCAGCCCCAGCATTTT. Translation: CASSLGQGWNQPQHF. Combining the CDR3 with reference TRBV2 and TRBJ1-5 gives the whole variable domain EPEVTQTPSHQVTQMGQEVILRCVPISNHLYFYWYRQILGQKVEFLVSFYNNEISEKSEIFDDQFSVERPDGSNFTLKIRSTKLEDSAMYFCASSLGQGWNQPQHFGDGTRLSIL.

V usage is TRBV5-1 and J usage is TRBJ1-1; 7 nucleotides align to TRBD1. This CDR3 is built from 15 residues. V shed 5 bases, J shed 0 bases, and the junction held 7 bases outside the gene matches. Germline assignment: CDR1 SGHRS and CDR2 YFSETQ. This CDR3 reads CASSQSTGMNTEAFF. CDR3 in DNA: TGCGCCAGCAGTCAATCGACAGGGATGAACACTGAAGCTTTCTTT.

This clone was picked up one time. This chain connects TRBV11-1 to TRBJ1-1, with D perhaps matching TRBD1 (5 bases). The CDR3 length is 15 residues. Trimming took 0 bases from V and 1 from J, leaving 9 bases between them. CDR1 and CDR2 (germline): SGHAT, FQDESV (reference sequence). The CDR3 region has the DNA TGTGCCAGCAGCTTAGCGCTGAGGGGGAACACTGAAGCTTTCTTT. Translated, it gives CASSLALRGNTEAFF.

The CDR3 is CASSIGLAGGLGEQFF. The CDR3 nucleotides read TGTGCCAGTAGTATAGGTTTAGCGGGGGGGCTGGGTGAGCAGTTCTTC. The V and J genes are TRBV19 and TRBJ2-1; 11 positions match TRBD2. The CDR3 is 16 amino acids. Germline CDR1 is LNHDA and CDR2 is SQIVND (reference sequence). Germline trimming cut 1 base from V and 9 bases from J; bases unmatched to any gene: 8.

The chain employs TRBV11-2 and TRBJ2-5, with TRBD2 matching 7 bases. Per germline, CDR1 SGHAT and CDR2 FQNNGV. Trimming cost V 1 base and J 0 bases; bases outside gene matches: 5. This CDR3 region has 16 residues. The CDR3 DNA reads as TGTGCCAGCAGCTTAGTTAGCGGGCTGTACCAAGAGACCCAGTACTTC. The encoded protein is CASSLVSGLYQETQYF.

V usage is TRBV11-2 and J usage is TRBJ2-1; D gene ambiguous. Germline V gene sequence: CDR1 SGHAT, CDR2 FQNNGV. CDR3 length: 10 residues. Trimming pared 5 bases from V and 6 bases from J, leaving 2 bases between. CDR3 loop: CASSLNEQFF. CDR3 in DNA: TGTGCCAGCAGCCTCAATGAGCAGTTCTTC.

V usage is TRBV7-9 and J usage is TRBJ2-1, with 9 bases lining up with TRBD2. V was clipped by 5 bases and J by 4 bases; unmatched bases: 9. Looked up from germline, CDR1 is SEHNR and CDR2 is FQNEAQ (reference sequence). This CDR3 spans 16 amino acids. The CDR3 spells CASSPQASGAYNEQFF. DNA for the CDR3: TGTGCCAGCAGCCCCCAGGCTAGCGGGGCTTACAATGAGCAGTTCTTC.

The rearrangement links TRBV5-1 to TRBJ1-1; tentative D call: TRBD1 (5 bases). V lost 5 bases to trimming and J lost 1 base, with 15 bases between them. CDR1 is SGHRS and CDR2 is YFSETQ in the germline V gene. The CDR3 is 15 residues long. The CDR3 DNA reads TGCGCCAGCAGTGGAGGCGGGACGGCGAACACTGAAGCTTTCTTT. This codes for CASSGGGTANTEAFF. The variable domain in full, completed from reference TRBV5-1 and TRBJ1-1, reads KAGVTQTPRYLIKTRGQQVTLSCSPISGHRSVSWYQQTPGQGLQFLFEYFSETQRNKGNFPGRFSGRQFSNSRSEMNVSTLELGDSALYLCASSGGGTANTEAFFGQGTRLTVV.

This rearrangement joins TRBV30 to TRBJ2-7, with 8 bases lining up with TRBD1. With V trimmed by 5 bases and J by 1 base, 7 bases remained unmatched. CDR1 is GTSNPN, CDR2 SVGIG, per germline (reference sequence). The CDR3 is 14 amino acids. The CDR3 protein is CAWETGGRSYEQYF. CDR3 DNA sequence: TGTGCCTGGGAAACAGGGGGGCGATCCTACGAGCAGTACTTC.

This sequence joins TRBV9 and TRBJ1-2, with 9 positions matching TRBD1. Trimming cost V 2 bases and J 4 bases; bases outside gene matches: 3. CDR1 and CDR2 from the germline V gene are SGDLS and YYNGEE. The CDR3 loop spans 14 amino acids. The CDR3 protein is CASSVGQGIYGYTF. The DNA of the CDR3 is TGTGCCAGCAGCGTGGGACAGGGAATCTATGGCTACACCTTC. Complete variable domain (other parts from reference TRBV9 and TRBJ1-2): DSGVTQTPKHLITATGQRVTLRCSPRSGDLSVYWYQQSLDQGLQFLIQYYNGEERAKGNILERFSAQQFPDLHSELNLSSLELGDSALYFCASSVGQGIYGYTFGSGTRLTVV.

This sequence joins TRBV7-7 and TRBJ2-2; no clear D. The CDR3 covers 15 residues. The V gene lost 8 bases and the J gene lost 4 bases, with 17 bases spanning the gap. CDR1 is SSHAT, CDR2 FNYEAQ, per germline (reference sequence). In nucleotides, the CDR3 is TGTGCCAGCGGCGAGGACCGAGCTACCACCGGGGAGCTGTTTTTT. Translation gives CASGEDRATTGELFF.

The V call is TRBV5-1, the J call TRBJ1-4; TRBD1 aligns across 7 bases. This CDR3 has 15 amino acids. Germline-derived CDR1 and CDR2 are SGHRS and YFSETQ. The J segment lost 8 bases and the V segment lost 0 bases, leaving 7 bases of the junction unmatched. The CDR3 loop reads CASSLEGGGGEKLFF. CDR3 nucleotides: TGCGCCAGCAGCTTGGAAGGGGGCGGAGGAGAAAAACTGTTTTTT.

The chain combines TRBV5-6 with TRBJ2-7, with D maybe TRBD2 (5 bases). Trimming left V 3 bases short and J 3 bases short, with 10 bases between. The CDR3 consists of 13 residues. Germline values: CDR1 SGHDT, CDR2 YYEEEE. The CDR3 nucleotides are TGTGCCAGCAGCTCCAGGACTTACTACGAGCAGTACTTC. Encoded protein: CASSSRTYYEQYF.

V and J are TRBV11-2 and TRBJ2-5; 9 nucleotides agree with TRBD2. This CDR3 is 15 amino acids long. Germline CDR1 and CDR2: SGHAT and FQNNGV. V shed 4 bases, J shed 2 bases, and the junction held 5 bases outside the gene matches. CDR3 protein: CASSSESGRQETQYF. The CDR3 DNA is TGTGCCAGCAGCTCAGAGAGCGGGAGGCAAGAGACCCAGTACTTC.

This chain links TRBV14 with TRBJ1-1; a weak D match, TRBD1 (5 bases). The V end was cut by 4 bases, the J end by 0 bases, with 9 bases between. Germline V gives CDR1 SGHDN, CDR2 FVKESK. This CDR3 has 14 amino acids. The CDR3 nucleotides are TGTGCCAGCAGCCGCGGGGGACTGAACACTGAAGCTTTCTTT. Amino acid sequence: CASSRGGLNTEAFF.